One TCR beta chain is described in this entry. There are 15 residues in the CDR3. Germline V lookup: CDR1 MDHEN, CDR2 SYDVKM. V lost 6 bases, J lost 4 bases, and 19 bases lay in between. This specimen comes from a study of cytomegalovirus exposure and HLA in healthy donors. Primers included in the PCR were 60 Vbeta and 13 Jbeta primers. Method: immunoSEQ multiplex PCR; TCRdb's copy keeps in-frame clones and lacks some. The sample yields approximately 130,000 clones, of which the top ten take up roughly 2%. Sequencing was carried out using PBMCs. The clonotype was recovered from a woman aged 55-69 years in good health and CMV-seronegative. This rearrangement joins TRBV28 to TRBJ2-7; the D gene is possibly TRBD2 (6 bases). DNA of the CDR3: TGTGCCAGCAGGGCCCCCGGGAGTCTCGGGTACGAGCAGTACTTC. It yields the protein CASRAPGSLGYEQYF.